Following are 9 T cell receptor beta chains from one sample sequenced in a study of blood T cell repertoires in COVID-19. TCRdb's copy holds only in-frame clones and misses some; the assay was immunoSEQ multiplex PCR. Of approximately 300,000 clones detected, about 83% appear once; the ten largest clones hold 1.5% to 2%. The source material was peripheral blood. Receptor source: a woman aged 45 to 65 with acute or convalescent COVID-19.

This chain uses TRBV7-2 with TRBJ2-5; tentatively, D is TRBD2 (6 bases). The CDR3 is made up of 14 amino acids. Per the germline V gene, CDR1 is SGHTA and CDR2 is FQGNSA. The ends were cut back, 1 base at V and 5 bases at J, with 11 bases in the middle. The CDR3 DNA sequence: TGTGCCAGCAGCTTAGAAGTAGCGGAGGAGACCCAGTACTTC. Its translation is CASSLEVAEETQYF.

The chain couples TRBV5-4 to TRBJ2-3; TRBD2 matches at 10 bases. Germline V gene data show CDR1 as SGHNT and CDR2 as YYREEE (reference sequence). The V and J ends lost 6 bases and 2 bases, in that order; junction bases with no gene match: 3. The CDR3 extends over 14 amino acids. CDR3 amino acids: CASKAGGPTDTQYF. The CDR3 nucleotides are TGTGCCAGCAAAGCGGGAGGGCCCACAGATACGCAGTATTTT. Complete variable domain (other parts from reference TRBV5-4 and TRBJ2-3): ETGVTQSPTHLIKTRGQQVTLRCSSQSGHNTVSWYQQALGQGPQFIFQYYREEENGRGNFPPRFSGLQFPNYSSELNVNALELDDSALYLCASKAGGPTDTQYFGPGTRLTVL.

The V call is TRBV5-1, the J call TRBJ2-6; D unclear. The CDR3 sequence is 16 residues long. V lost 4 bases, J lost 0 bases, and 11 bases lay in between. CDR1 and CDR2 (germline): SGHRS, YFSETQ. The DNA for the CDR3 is TGCGCCAGCAGCGATGCAGCGAACTCTGGGGCCAACGTCCTGACTTTC. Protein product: CASSDAANSGANVLTF.

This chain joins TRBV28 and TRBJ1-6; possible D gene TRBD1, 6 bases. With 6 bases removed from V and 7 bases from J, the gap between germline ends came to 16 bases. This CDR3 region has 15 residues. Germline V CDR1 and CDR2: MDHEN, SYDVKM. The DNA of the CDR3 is TGTGCCAGCAGGGGGGCCCCCGTACCCAATTCACCCCTCCACTTT. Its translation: CASRGAPVPNSPLHF.

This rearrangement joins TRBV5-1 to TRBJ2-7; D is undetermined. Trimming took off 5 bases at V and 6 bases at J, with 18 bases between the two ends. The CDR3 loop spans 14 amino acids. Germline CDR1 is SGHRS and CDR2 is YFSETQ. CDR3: CASRSDPQQSEQYF. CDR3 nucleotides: TGCGCCAGCAGGAGCGACCCCCAGCAATCCGAGCAGTACTTC.

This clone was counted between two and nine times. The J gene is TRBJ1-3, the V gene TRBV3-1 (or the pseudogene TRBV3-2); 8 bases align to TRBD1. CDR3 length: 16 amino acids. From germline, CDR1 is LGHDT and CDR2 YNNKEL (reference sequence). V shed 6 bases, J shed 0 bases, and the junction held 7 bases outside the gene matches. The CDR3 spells CASRSGQVYSGNTIYF. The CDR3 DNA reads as TGTGCCAGCAGATCGGGACAGGTATACTCTGGAAACACCATATATTTT.

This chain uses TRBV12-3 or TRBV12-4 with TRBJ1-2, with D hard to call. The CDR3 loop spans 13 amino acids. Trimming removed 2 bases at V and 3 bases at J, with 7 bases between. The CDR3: CASSLWSDYGYTF. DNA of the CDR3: TGTGCCAGCAGTTTATGGTCAGACTATGGCTACACCTTC.

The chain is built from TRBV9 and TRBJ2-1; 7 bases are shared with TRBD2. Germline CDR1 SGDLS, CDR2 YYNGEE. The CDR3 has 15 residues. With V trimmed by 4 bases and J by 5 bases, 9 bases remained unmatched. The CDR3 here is CASSPLGGSDNEQFF. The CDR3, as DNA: TGTGCCAGCAGCCCCTTGGGCGGGAGTGACAATGAGCAGTTCTTC.

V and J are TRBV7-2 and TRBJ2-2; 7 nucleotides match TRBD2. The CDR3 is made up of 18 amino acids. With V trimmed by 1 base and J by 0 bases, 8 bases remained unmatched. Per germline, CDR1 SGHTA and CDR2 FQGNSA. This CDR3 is CASSLVFSGRTNTGELFF. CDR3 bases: TGTGCCAGCAGCTTAGTGTTTAGCGGGCGGACGAACACCGGGGAGCTGTTTTTT. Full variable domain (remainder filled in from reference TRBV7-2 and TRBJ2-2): GAGVSQSPSNKVTEKGKDVELRCDPISGHTALYWYRQSLGQGLEFLIYFQGNSAPDKSGLPSDRFSAERTGGSVSTLTIQRTQQEDSAVYLCASSLVFSGRTNTGELFFGEGSRLTVL.